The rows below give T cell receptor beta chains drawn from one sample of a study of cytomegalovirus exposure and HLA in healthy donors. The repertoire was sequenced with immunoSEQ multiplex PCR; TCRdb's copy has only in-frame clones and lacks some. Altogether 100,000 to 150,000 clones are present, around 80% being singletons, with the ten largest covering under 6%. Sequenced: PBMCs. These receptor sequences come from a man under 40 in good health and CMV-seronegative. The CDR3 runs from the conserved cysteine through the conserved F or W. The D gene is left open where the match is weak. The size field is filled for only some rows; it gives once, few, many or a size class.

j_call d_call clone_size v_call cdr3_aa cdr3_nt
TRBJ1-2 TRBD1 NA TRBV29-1 CSASTGGDYGYTF TGCAGCGCCTCGACAGGGGGCGACTATGGCTACACCTTC
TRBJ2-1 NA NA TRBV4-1 CASSLGLKQFF TGCGCCAGCAGCCTGGGCTTAAAGCAGTTCTTC
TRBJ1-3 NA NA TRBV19 CASSIPFRGAGNTIYF TGTGCCAGTAGTATACCCTTCAGGGGTGCCGGAAACACCATATATTTT
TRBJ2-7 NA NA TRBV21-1 CASSKASGQDESYEQYF TGTGCCAGCAGCAAAGCCTCCGGACAGGATGAATCCTACGAGCAGTACTTC
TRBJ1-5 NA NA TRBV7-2 CASSPIPGVDQPQHF TGTGCCAGCAGCCCCATTCCCGGGGTTGATCAGCCCCAGCATTTT
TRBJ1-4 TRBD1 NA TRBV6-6 CASSYSSTGGIEKLFF TGTGCCAGCAGTTACTCGAGTACAGGGGGTATTGAAAAACTGTTTTTT
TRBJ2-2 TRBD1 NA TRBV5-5 CASSRQGADTGELFF TGTGCCAGCAGCCGACAGGGGGCGGACACCGGGGAGCTGTTTTTT
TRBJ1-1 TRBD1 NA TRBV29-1 CSVFDRGEAFF TGCAGCGTCTTCGACAGGGGTGAAGCTTTCTTT
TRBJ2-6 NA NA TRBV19 CASSIFRGSSGANVLTF TGTGCCAGTAGTATATTCAGAGGATCTTCTGGGGCCAACGTCCTGACTTTC
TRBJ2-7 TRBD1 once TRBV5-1 CASSLVGRGMDEQYF TGCGCCAGCAGCTTGGTAGGCAGGGGGATGGACGAGCAGTACTTC
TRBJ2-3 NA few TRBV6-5 CASSYRGLEADTQYF TGTGCCAGCAGTTACCGAGGACTCGAGGCAGATACGCAGTATTTT
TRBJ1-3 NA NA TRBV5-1 CASSLDGGGNTIYF TGCGCCAGCAGCTTGGATGGAGGTGGAAACACCATATATTTT
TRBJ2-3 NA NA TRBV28 CASSLVIKGADTQYF TGTGCCAGCAGTTTAGTTATTAAGGGGGCAGATACGCAGTATTTT
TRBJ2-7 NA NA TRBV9 CASSWGESREQYF TGTGCCAGCAGCTGGGGGGAGTCTCGGGAGCAGTACTTC
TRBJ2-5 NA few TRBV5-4 CASSFTQQETQYF TGTGCCAGCAGCTTTACACAACAAGAGACCCAGTACTTC
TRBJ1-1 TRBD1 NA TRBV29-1 CSALGQGLEAFF TGCAGCGCCCTCGGACAGGGACTGGAGGCTTTCTTT
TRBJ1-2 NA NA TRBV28 CASSSPSAPVYTF TGTGCCAGCAGTTCTCCCTCCGCCCCGGTCTACACCTTC